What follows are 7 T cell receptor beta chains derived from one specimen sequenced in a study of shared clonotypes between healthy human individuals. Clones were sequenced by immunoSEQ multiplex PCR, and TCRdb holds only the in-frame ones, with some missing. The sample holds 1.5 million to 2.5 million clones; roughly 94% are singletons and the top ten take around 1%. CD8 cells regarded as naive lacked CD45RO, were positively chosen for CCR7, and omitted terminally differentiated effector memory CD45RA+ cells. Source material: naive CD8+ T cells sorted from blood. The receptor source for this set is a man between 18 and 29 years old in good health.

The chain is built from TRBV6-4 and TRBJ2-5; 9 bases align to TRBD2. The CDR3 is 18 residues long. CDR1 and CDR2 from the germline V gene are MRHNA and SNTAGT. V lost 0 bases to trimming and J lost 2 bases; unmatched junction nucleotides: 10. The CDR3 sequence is CASSDSREGLESQETQYF. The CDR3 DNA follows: TGTGCCAGCAGTGACTCGCGGGAGGGCCTAGAATCTCAAGAGACCCAGTACTTC.

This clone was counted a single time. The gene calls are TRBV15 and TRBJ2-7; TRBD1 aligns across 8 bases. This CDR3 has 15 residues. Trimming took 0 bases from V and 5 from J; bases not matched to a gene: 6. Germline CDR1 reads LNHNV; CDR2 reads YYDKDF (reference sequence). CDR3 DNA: TGTGCCACCAGCAGAGAACGACAGGGGTCCCACGAGCAGTACTTC. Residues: CATSRERQGSHEQYF.

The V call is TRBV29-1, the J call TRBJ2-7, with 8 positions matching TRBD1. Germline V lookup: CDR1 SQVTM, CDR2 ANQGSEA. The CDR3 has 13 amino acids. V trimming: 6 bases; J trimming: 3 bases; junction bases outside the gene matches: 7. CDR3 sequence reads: CSVLTGADYEQYF. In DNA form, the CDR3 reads TGCAGCGTCCTGACAGGGGCAGACTACGAGCAGTACTTC.

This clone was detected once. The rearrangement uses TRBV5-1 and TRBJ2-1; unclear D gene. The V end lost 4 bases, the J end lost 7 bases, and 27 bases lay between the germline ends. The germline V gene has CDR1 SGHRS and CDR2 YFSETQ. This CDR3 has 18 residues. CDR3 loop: CASSPRQTPLTRLNEQFF. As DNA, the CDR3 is TGCGCCAGCAGCCCCAGACAAACCCCCCTGACTCGATTGAATGAGCAGTTCTTC.

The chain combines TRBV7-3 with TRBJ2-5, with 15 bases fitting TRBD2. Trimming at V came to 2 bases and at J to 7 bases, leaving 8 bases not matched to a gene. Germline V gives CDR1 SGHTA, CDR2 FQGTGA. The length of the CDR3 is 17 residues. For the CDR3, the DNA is TGTGCCAGCAGCTTAGTAGGGACTAGCGGGGGGTCAGGGACCCAGTACTTC. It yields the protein CASSLVGTSGGSGTQYF.

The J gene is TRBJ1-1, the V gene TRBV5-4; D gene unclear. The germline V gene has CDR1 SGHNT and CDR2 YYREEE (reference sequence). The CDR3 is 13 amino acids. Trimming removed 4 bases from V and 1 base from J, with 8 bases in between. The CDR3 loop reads CASSPDGNTEAFF. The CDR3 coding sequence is TGTGCCAGCAGCCCTGACGGGAACACTGAAGCTTTCTTT.

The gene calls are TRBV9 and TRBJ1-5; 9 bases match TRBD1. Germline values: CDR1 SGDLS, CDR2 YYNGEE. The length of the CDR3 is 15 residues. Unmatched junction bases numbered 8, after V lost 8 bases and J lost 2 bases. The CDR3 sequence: CARMSRDRGNQPQHF. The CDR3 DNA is TGTGCCAGAATGTCCCGGGACAGGGGCAATCAGCCCCAGCATTTT. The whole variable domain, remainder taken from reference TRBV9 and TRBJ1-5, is DSGVTQTPKHLITATGQRVTLRCSPRSGDLSVYWYQQSLDQGLQFLIQYYNGEERAKGNILERFSAQQFPDLHSELNLSSLELGDSALYFCARMSRDRGNQPQHFGDGTRLSIL.